The T cell receptor beta chain described here comes from a study of OX40 agonist ivuxolimab in advanced cancers. About the research overall: Partial responses occurred in Three dose-escalation patients, one with hepatocellular carcinoma and two with cutaneous melanoma.

V was cut by 2 bases and J by 5 bases, with 10 bases left in between. Germline CDR1 reads MDHEN; CDR2 reads SYDVKM. The CDR3 runs to 13 residues. Generated by immunoSEQ multiplex PCR, the TCRdb table keeps only in-frame clones and is missing some. The table shows 100,000 or so clones, with about nine tenths occurring only once. The V gene is TRBV28, the J gene TRBJ2-7, with D maybe TRBD2 (7 bases). This specimen was CD4+ or CD8+ T cells sorted from blood, taken in a trial of the OX40 agonist ivuxolimab. The source of this sequence is an adult with an advanced solid tumor such as melanoma, head and neck, liver or kidney cancer. The CDR3 DNA is TGTGCCAGCAGTTTAAGGGGGGGAAACGAGCAGTACTTC. Amino acids: CASSLRGGNEQYF.